The 14 T cell receptor beta chains given below trace back to one sample, sequenced in a study of blood T cell repertoires in COVID-19. Sequencing was performed with immunoSEQ multiplex PCR; in TCRdb, only in-frame clones are kept and a portion is missing. The repertoire holds about 170,000 clones, with approximately 80% as singletons. The sequencing input was PBMCs or T cells enriched from blood (not recorded which). These receptors all stem from a man between 45 and 60 years old who had recovered from COVID-19.

Concerning this clone itself: The junction departs from germline at one end; a sequencing error may be responsible. The chain combines TRBV4-1 with TRBJ2-2, with 7 bases matching TRBD1. CDR1 is MGHRA and CDR2 is YSYEKL in the germline V gene. This CDR3 spans 16 amino acids. The CDR3 region is CASTQPGQSNTGELFF. Written as DNA, the CDR3 is TGCGCCAGCACCCAACCGGGACAGAGTAACACCGGGGAGCTGTTTTTT.

The CDR3 reads CSGIQGEPIYEQYF. The CDR3 coding sequence is TGCAGCGGAATACAGGGGGAACCTATCTACGAGCAGTACTTC. The chain couples TRBV29-1 to TRBJ2-7, with 8 bases aligning to TRBD1. This CDR3 region has 14 residues. Trimming at V came to 7 bases and at J to 3 bases, leaving 11 bases not matched to a gene. Germline loops: CDR1 SQVTM, CDR2 ANQGSEA.

The rearrangement joins TRBV19 to TRBJ1-1; D ambiguous. V was cut by 5 bases and J by 11 bases, with 15 bases left in between. The CDR3 has 12 amino acids. Germline V gives CDR1 LNHDA, CDR2 SQIVND (reference sequence). The CDR3 loop reads CASSPIGGRAFF. CDR3 nucleotides: TGTGCCAGTAGTCCCATCGGAGGGAGGGCTTTCTTT.

The J gene is TRBJ2-2, the V gene TRBV10-3; maybe TRBD1 (5 bases). Trimming removed 6 bases from V and 6 bases from J, with 11 bases in between. CDR1 and CDR2 from the germline V gene are ENHRY and SYGVKD. The length of the CDR3 is 13 residues. CDR3 sequence: CAIRGRNPGELFF. Here the CDR3 DNA reads TGTGCCATCAGGGGGCGTAACCCCGGGGAGCTGTTTTTT.

The V call is TRBV28, the J call TRBJ1-3, with 7 bases identical to TRBD1. Trimming removed 8 bases from V and 4 bases from J; junction bases left unmatched: 8. The CDR3 length is 14 residues. Looked up from germline, CDR1 is MDHEN and CDR2 is SYDVKM. The CDR3 protein is CASRQGTTGNTIYF. CDR3 nucleotide sequence: TGTGCCAGCCGACAGGGAACTACGGGAAACACCATATATTTT.

The chain combines TRBV25-1 with TRBJ1-2; tentative D call: TRBD1 (6 bases). The CDR3 has 15 residues. Trimming removed 4 bases from V and 7 bases from J, with 19 bases in between. The germline CDR1 and CDR2 sequences are MGHDK and SYGVNS. The CDR3 reads CASSGSPGAGLGYTF. CDR3 nucleotide sequence: TGTGCCAGCAGTGGCTCTCCAGGGGCGGGCCTTGGCTACACCTTC.

The chain is built from TRBV21-1 and TRBJ1-1. TRBV21-1 is deemed a pseudogene. This CDR3 has 19 amino acids. CDR3 region: CASSDPGEAIYRTNTEAFF. DNA of the CDR3: TGTGCCAGCAGCGACCCCGGTGAGGCAATTTATAGAACAAACACTGAAGCTTTCTTT.

The rearrangement uses TRBV24-1 and TRBJ2-3; tentatively, D is TRBD2 (6 bases). Germline loops: CDR1 KGHDR, CDR2 SFDVKD. CDR3 length equals 16 residues. Trimming took 3 bases from V and 0 from J, leaving 12 bases between them. As DNA, the CDR3 is TGTGCCACCAGTGATGGGGGACTCGCTAGCACAGATACGCAGTATTTT. As protein: CATSDGGLASTDTQYF.

V gene TRBV7-8 combines with J gene TRBJ1-1, with TRBD1 identical over 8 bases. Trimming cost V 4 bases and J 10 bases; bases outside gene matches: 5. The CDR3 runs to 12 residues. Germline CDR1 is SGHVS and CDR2 is FQNEAQ. CDR3 in amino acids: CASSSTGVGAFF. The CDR3 DNA is TGTGCCAGCAGCTCGACAGGGGTGGGAGCTTTCTTT. The entire variable domain, with the rest obtained from reference TRBV7-8 and TRBJ1-1, is as follows: GAGVSQSPRYKVAKRGQDVALRCDPISGHVSLFWYQQALGQGPEFLTYFQNEAQLDKSGLPSDRFFAERPEGSVSTLKIQRTQQEDSAVYLCASSSTGVGAFFGQGTRLTVV.

This chain's CDR3 is CATSDQGQATSGNTIYF. The CDR3 bases are TGTGCCACCAGTGATCAGGGACAGGCAACCTCTGGAAACACCATATATTTT. The chain uses TRBV24-1 and TRBJ1-3, with 8 bases lining up with TRBD1. This CDR3 contains 17 residues. J lost 0 bases, V lost 3 bases, and 6 bases had no gene match. The germline CDR1 and CDR2 sequences are KGHDR and SFDVKD.

The chain is built from TRBV11-1 and TRBJ1-1; 7 nucleotides match TRBD1. The germline CDR1 and CDR2 sequences are SGHAT and FQDESV (reference sequence). The CDR3 has 14 residues. Unmatched junction bases numbered 9, after V lost 6 bases and J lost 5 bases. The CDR3 loop reads CASSDPQGSTEAFF. CDR3 in DNA: TGTGCCAGCAGTGACCCACAGGGGAGTACTGAAGCTTTCTTT.

The rearrangement joins TRBV10-3 to TRBJ1-1, with a weak D call TRBD1 (5 bases). CDR1 ENHRY and CDR2 SYGVKD come from the germline V gene. This CDR3 has 14 amino acids. With 8 bases removed from V and 2 bases from J, the gap between germline ends came to 15 bases. CDR3 protein: CAIREGLLNTEAFF. Written as DNA, the CDR3 is TGTGCCATCCGGGAGGGGCTCCTCAACACTGAAGCTTTCTTT.

This chain joins TRBV6-5 and TRBJ1-5, with 7 bases aligning to TRBD1. There are 15 residues in the CDR3. V was clipped by 6 bases and J by 3 bases; unmatched bases: 8. Germline CDR1 MNHEY, CDR2 SVGAGI. This chain's CDR3 is CASSNYRGDNQPQHF. The CDR3 coding sequence is TGTGCCAGCAGCAACTACAGGGGAGACAATCAGCCCCAGCATTTT.

This chain uses TRBV15 with TRBJ1-2, with D unclear. Deletions cut 4 bases from V and 0 bases from J, with 6 bases between. The CDR3 is made up of 13 amino acids. Germline loops: CDR1 LNHNV, CDR2 YYDKDF (reference sequence). The CDR3: CATSTYTNYGYTF. The CDR3 DNA is TGTGCCACCAGCACTTACACTAACTATGGCTACACCTTC.